These 29 T cell receptor beta chains originate from one sample sequenced in a study of identical twins. TCRdb passed the 5' RACE reads through MiXCR, listing each CDR3 protein once. Among about 920,000 distinct CDR3 sequences, more than 9% were seen once, and the ten largest hold 1.5% to 2%. The data also belong to a second study, concerning yellow fever vaccine responses in identical twins.

Sequenced sample: PBMCs. The receptor source for this set is a woman aged 18-29 years in good health.

This clonotype has at least ten counts. The chain combines TRBV29-1 with TRBJ2-3; TRBD2 matches at 12 bases. CDR3 length: 15 amino acids. From germline, CDR1 is SQVTM and CDR2 ANQGSEA. With 3 bases clipped from V and 2 bases from J, the junction kept 3 bases outside the gene matches. The CDR3 nucleotides are TGCAGCGTTGAGAGACTAGCGGGAGCCACAGATACGCAGTATTTT. This sequence encodes CSVERLAGATDTQYF.

This rearrangement joins TRBV11-2 to TRBJ1-6; D possibly corresponds to TRBD1 (6 bases). The germline V gene has CDR1 SGHAT and CDR2 FQNNGV. V was shortened by 7 bases and J by 7 bases, with 11 bases between the two germline ends. There are 13 residues in the CDR3. CDR3 DNA: TGTGCCAGCACCACAGGGCCGAATTCACCCCTCCACTTT. It codes for CASTTGPNSPLHF.

This clonotype was seen a few times. V is TRBV20-1 and J is TRBJ2-1; D gene ambiguous. The CDR3 sequence is 13 residues long. Germline V gives CDR1 DFQATT, CDR2 SNEGSKA (reference sequence). The germline V and J ends were trimmed by 5 bases and 5 bases, with 13 bases remaining between them. Here the CDR3 reads CSAAGYSDNEQFF. The CDR3 DNA sequence: TGCAGTGCTGCCGGGTACAGCGACAATGAGCAGTTCTTC.

The chain couples TRBV9 to TRBJ2-5; D may be TRBD2 (5 bases). Trimming removed 0 bases at V and 5 bases at J, with 14 bases between. This CDR3 is built from 15 residues. CDR1 and CDR2 (germline): SGDLS, YYNGEE. CDR3 in amino acids: CASSVAVGAGETQYF. The CDR3 DNA reads TGTGCCAGCAGCGTAGCCGTGGGAGCTGGTGAGACCCAGTACTTC.

This clonotype has more than one count but fewer than ten. The rearrangement links TRBV6-4 to TRBJ2-1, with 8 nucleotides matching TRBD2. The CDR3 spans 14 residues. With 7 bases clipped from V and 7 bases from J, the junction kept 9 bases outside the gene matches. The germline CDR1 and CDR2 sequences are MRHNA and SNTAGT. The CDR3 loop is CASKRGGGANEQFF. The CDR3 nucleotides are TGTGCCAGCAAACGGGGGGGGGGCGCAAATGAGCAGTTCTTC.

The chain employs TRBV12-3 or TRBV12-4 and TRBJ1-1, with D possibly matching TRBD1 (6 bases). The CDR3 is made up of 14 amino acids. The V and J ends lost 5 bases and 4 bases respectively, with 14 bases between them. The CDR3 here is CASSPMGGGTEAFF. Here the CDR3 DNA reads TGTGCCAGCAGTCCCATGGGAGGGGGCACTGAAGCTTTCTTT.

This clonotype has just a few counts. The chain recombines TRBV3-1 with TRBJ2-2, with 7 nucleotides matching TRBD1. J gave up 2 bases and V 0 bases, and 9 bases lay outside the gene matches. CDR1 and CDR2 from the germline V gene are LGHDT and YNNKEL (reference sequence). The CDR3 runs 18 residues. The CDR3 DNA follows: TGTGCCAGCAGCCAAGAGCCTTGGGACAGCCAAAACACCGGGGAGCTGTTTTTT. Its translation: CASSQEPWDSQNTGELFF.

This clonotype was detected a few times. As DNA, the CDR3 is TGTGCCAGCAGCACGCCAGAAAGACAGCCTCGGAGCCCGAACACCGGGGAGCTGTTTTTT. Protein: CASSTPERQPRSPNTGELFF. V usage is TRBV11-1 and J usage is TRBJ2-2, with D tentatively TRBD1 (5 bases). CDR1 and CDR2 from the germline V gene are SGHAT and FQDESV (reference sequence). The CDR3 extends over 20 amino acids. The germline V and J ends were trimmed by 5 bases and 0 bases, with 25 bases remaining between them.

A few counts support this clonotype. The J gene is TRBJ2-1, the V gene TRBV5-6, with D possibly TRBD2 on 5 matching bases. The CDR3 loop spans 16 amino acids. CDR1 is SGHDT, CDR2 YYEEEE, per germline. The V and J ends lost 3 bases and 4 bases respectively, with 17 bases between them. CDR3 loop: CASSSRASRGYNEQFF. DNA for the CDR3: TGTGCCAGCAGCTCCCGGGCCTCCAGAGGGTACAATGAGCAGTTCTTC. Full variable domain (outside the CDR3, taken from reference TRBV5-6 and TRBJ2-1): DAGVTQSPTHLIKTRGQQVTLRCSPKSGHDTVSWYQQALGQGPQFIFQYYEEEERQRGNFPDRFSGHQFPNYSSELNVNALLLGDSALYLCASSSRASRGYNEQFFGPGTRLTVL.

The chain is built from TRBV6-5 and TRBJ2-7; 10 bases align to TRBD2. CDR3 length: 15 residues. The germline V gene encodes CDR1 MNHEY and CDR2 SVGAGI. The ends lost 0 bases at V and 3 bases at J; junction bases unmatched: 2. CDR3 protein: CASSYSGLAHYEQYF. DNA for the CDR3: TGTGCCAGCAGTTACTCGGGACTAGCGCACTACGAGCAGTACTTC.

This clonotype was recorded a few times. This chain links TRBV4-1 with TRBJ2-5, with D possibly matching TRBD1 (6 bases). The germline V gene has CDR1 MGHRA and CDR2 YSYEKL. This CDR3 comprises 16 residues. V dropped 0 bases and J dropped 2 bases, with 13 bases sitting between them. Here the CDR3 reads CASSQEWRRGQETQYF. The CDR3 DNA is TGCGCCAGCAGCCAAGAATGGCGCAGGGGTCAAGAGACCCAGTACTTC.

The chain carries TRBV3-1 and TRBJ2-3; the match to TRBD1 covers 7 bases. Germline assignment: CDR1 LGHDT and CDR2 YNNKEL (reference sequence). Trimming removed 8 bases from V and 4 bases from J; junction bases left unmatched: 12. This CDR3 contains 15 residues. This chain's CDR3 is CASSRSQGRADTQYF. CDR3 in DNA: TGTGCCAGCTCTCGATCACAGGGGCGGGCAGATACGCAGTATTTT.

This clonotype was seen more than once but under ten times. This chain uses TRBV20-1 with TRBJ2-7; 7 bases agree with TRBD2. J gave up 1 base and V 6 bases, and 9 bases lay outside the gene matches. This CDR3 is built from 14 residues. Germline assignment: CDR1 DFQATT and CDR2 SNEGSKA (reference sequence). The chain's CDR3 is CSARGPGGSYEQYF. CDR3 nucleotides: TGCAGTGCGCGGGGCCCCGGGGGGTCCTACGAGCAGTACTTC.

This clonotype was recorded a few times. The chain combines TRBV5-4 with TRBJ1-4; D is possibly TRBD1 (5 bases). V lost 2 bases to trimming and J lost 7 bases, with 12 bases between them. Germline V gives CDR1 SGHNT, CDR2 YYREEE (reference sequence). The CDR3 has 14 residues. DNA for the CDR3: TGTGCCAGCAGCTTTTGGGACGACAGTGAAAAACTGTTTTTT. Its translation is CASSFWDDSEKLFF.

This clonotype has more than one count but fewer than ten. The chain uses TRBV7-2 and TRBJ2-5, with 10 bases identical to TRBD2. The V gene end was trimmed by 2 bases and the J gene end by 1 base; junction bases not matched to a gene: 4. The CDR3 consists of 16 residues. CDR1 and CDR2 from the germline V gene are SGHTA and FQGNSA. The CDR3 loop reads CASSLRLAGVQETQYF. The CDR3 DNA reads TGTGCCAGCAGCTTACGTCTAGCGGGAGTCCAAGAGACCCAGTACTTC.

CDR3 residues: CASGLESLTNEKLFF. Written as DNA, the CDR3 is TGTGCCAGCGGATTGGAGTCCCTAACTAATGAAAAACTGTTTTTT. V usage is TRBV7-9 and J usage is TRBJ1-4; D is undetermined. This CDR3 spans 15 amino acids. The ends were cut back, 8 bases at V and 1 base at J, with 14 bases in the middle. Germline CDR1 SEHNR, CDR2 FQNEAQ (reference sequence).

This clonotype was observed a handful of times. This chain links TRBV3-1 with TRBJ1-2; 7 nucleotides align to TRBD1. This CDR3 is 15 amino acids long. Germline loops: CDR1 LGHDT, CDR2 YNNKEL (reference sequence). V lost 0 bases to trimming and J lost 8 bases; unmatched junction nucleotides: 9. The CDR3 DNA sequence: TGTGCCAGCAGCCAAGAAATAGAGGGGGCAGGGGGCTACACCTTC. This gives the protein CASSQEIEGAGGYTF.

This clonotype was picked up many times. This CDR3 is CASSLADMGVYEQYV. Here the CDR3 DNA reads TGTGCCAGCAGTCTGGCGGACATGGGAGTCTACGAGCAGTACGTC. This sequence joins TRBV5-6 and TRBJ2-7; D tentatively reads TRBD1 or TRBD2 (5 bases each). Trimming took 5 bases from V and 3 from J, leaving 18 bases between them. The germline V gene has CDR1 SGHDT and CDR2 YYEEEE. The CDR3 contains 15 residues.

This clonotype was observed many times. The gene calls are TRBV3-1 and TRBJ2-3; 13 bases are a match to TRBD2. Trimming removed 6 bases from V and 4 bases from J; junction bases left unmatched: 7. The CDR3 is 16 residues long. Germline V gives CDR1 LGHDT, CDR2 YNNKEL (reference sequence). CDR3 coding DNA: TGTGCCAGCAGTCAACTAGCGGGGGGGCCCGCAGATACGCAGTATTTT. Amino acid sequence: CASSQLAGGPADTQYF.

The table lists this clonotype with a few counts. The V call is TRBV10-3, the J call TRBJ2-1; possibly TRBD1 for D (6 bases). V lost 0 bases and J lost 7, with 10 bases in between. The CDR3 sequence is 14 residues long. Germline assignment: CDR1 ENHRY and CDR2 SYGVKD. CDR3 loop: CAISESTGINEQFF. CDR3 in DNA: TGTGCCATCAGTGAGTCCACAGGGATAAATGAGCAGTTCTTC.

A few counts support this clonotype. DNA of the CDR3: TGTGCCAGCAGCCAAGATTCGAAGACGAGAGCTTTCTTT. Residues: CASSQDSKTRAFF. The rearrangement links TRBV3-1 to TRBJ1-1; D gene ambiguous. The CDR3 has 13 amino acids. Trimming pared 0 bases from V and 10 bases from J, leaving 12 bases between. The germline CDR1 and CDR2 sequences are LGHDT and YNNKEL (reference sequence). The full variable domain, with the rest looked up from reference TRBV3-1 and TRBJ1-1, is DTAVSQTPKYLVTQMGNDKSIKCEQNLGHDTMYWYKQDSKKFLKIMFSYNNKELIINETVPNRFSPKSPDKAHLNLHINSLELGDSAVYFCASSQDSKTRAFFGQGTRLTVV.

The chain employs TRBV2 and TRBJ2-1; D is ambiguous. The CDR3 contains 14 residues. Germline V gives CDR1 SNHLY, CDR2 FYNNEI. V was shortened by 7 bases and J by 8 bases, with 18 bases between the two germline ends. The CDR3 protein is CASTTGPPVYEQFF. CDR3 in DNA: TGTGCCAGCACGACCGGGCCCCCTGTGTATGAGCAGTTCTTC.

The table lists this clonotype with many counts. V is TRBV12-3 or TRBV12-4 and J is TRBJ1-5; D uncertain. V lost 3 bases and J 4 bases, leaving 13 bases between the germline ends. This CDR3 spans 15 amino acids. CDR3: CASSFGSGSNQPQHF. The CDR3 DNA reads TGTGCCAGCAGTTTCGGGTCGGGTTCGAATCAGCCCCAGCATTTT.

This clonotype was seen a few times. This chain links TRBV9 with TRBJ2-1, with D unresolved. V lost 0 bases to trimming and J lost 7 bases, with 8 bases between them. This CDR3 has 13 residues. Germline V gives CDR1 SGDLS, CDR2 YYNGEE. The CDR3 sequence: CASSVDQWNEQFF. Here the CDR3 DNA reads TGTGCCAGCAGCGTAGATCAATGGAATGAGCAGTTCTTC.

This clonotype was found many times. The chain has TRBV29-1 and TRBJ2-1; D perhaps matches TRBD1 (6 bases). Germline-derived CDR1 and CDR2 are SQVTM and ANQGSEA. Trimming stripped 8 bases from V and 8 bases from J, with 19 bases between. The CDR3 covers 13 residues. The CDR3, as DNA: TGCAGCCTGGTCAGGGGCCGGGTCGATGAGCAGTTCTTC. Protein product: CSLVRGRVDEQFF.

The chain employs TRBV5-1 and TRBJ2-1, with 7 bases identical to TRBD2. Looked up from germline, CDR1 is SGHRS and CDR2 is YFSETQ. V lost 3 bases and J lost 4; bases outside the gene matches: 7. The CDR3 has 15 residues. The CDR3 region is CASSYDGTTYNEQFF. CDR3 DNA: TGCGCCAGCAGCTATGACGGGACTACATACAATGAGCAGTTCTTC.

This clonotype has more than one count but fewer than ten. V is TRBV5-5 and J is TRBJ2-2; D is perhaps TRBD1 (5 bases). Germline values: CDR1 SGHKS, CDR2 YYEKEE (reference sequence). The CDR3 sequence is 15 residues long. The V end was cut by 0 bases, the J end by 5 bases, with 11 bases between. CDR3 amino acids: CASSLAQGRTGELFF. CDR3 coding DNA: TGTGCCAGCAGCTTGGCCCAGGGTCGGACCGGGGAGCTGTTTTTT.

The sample holds a few counts of this clonotype. The chain has TRBV19 and TRBJ2-5; 7 bases agree with TRBD2. Germline V lookup: CDR1 LNHDA, CDR2 SQIVND (reference sequence). This CDR3 is built from 13 residues. Losses at the gene ends were 3 bases for V and 7 bases for J; bases not matched to a gene: 5. DNA for the CDR3: TGTGCCAGTAGTATGGGGAGCGGGACGACCCAGTACTTC. Translation: CASSMGSGTTQYF.

In its sample, this clonotype was seen once. The J gene is TRBJ2-7, the V gene TRBV3-1; D possibly matches TRBD1 or TRBD2 (5 bases each). CDR3 length equals 14 residues. Trimming took off 1 base at V and 2 bases at J, with 9 bases between the two ends. The germline V gene encodes CDR1 LGHDT and CDR2 YNNKEL (reference sequence). Here the CDR3 reads CASSQGGDAYEQYV. In DNA form, the CDR3 reads TGTGCCAGCAGCCAAGGTGGGGACGCCTACGAGCAGTACGTC.